A single sample is the source of the 11 T cell receptor beta chains below, sequenced in a study of shared clonotypes between healthy human individuals. TCRdb's table, derived via immunoSEQ multiplex PCR, lists solely in-frame clones and lacks some. The data show some 200,000 clones, over 50% seen once. The sequenced sample was memory CD4+ T cells sorted from blood. Indicated subset: CD45RA-negative fraction. All receptors derive from a man younger than 40 in good health.

Worth noting for this clone: In the same sample, other DNA sequences code for this CDR3. The genes are TRBV18 and TRBJ2-5; D is undetermined. Trimming took off 4 bases at V and 1 base at J, with 4 bases between the two ends. CDR1 KGHSH and CDR2 LQKENI come from the germline V gene. CDR3 length: 12 amino acids. The CDR3 spells CASSRPQETQYF. The DNA for the CDR3 is TGTGCCAGCTCACGCCCCCAAGAGACCCAGTACTTC.

The rearrangement links TRBV18 to TRBJ1-1; D not certain. This CDR3 has 16 residues. The V end was cut by 0 bases, the J end by 1 base, with 12 bases between. The germline V gene encodes CDR1 KGHSH and CDR2 LQKENI. DNA for the CDR3: TGTGCCAGCTCACCACCCTCCGCAGGAGGGAACACTGAAGCTTTCTTT. Amino acid sequence: CASSPPSAGGNTEAFF.

This clone was seen a single time. This chain joins TRBV7-9 and TRBJ2-1; D is uncertain. Deletions cut 1 base from V and 9 bases from J, with 10 bases between. The CDR3 consists of 13 residues. CDR1 is SEHNR, CDR2 FQNEAQ, per germline (reference sequence). The CDR3 DNA follows: TGTGCCAGCAGCTTAGAAGTCTGGGGTGAGCAGTTCTTC. Its translation is CASSLEVWGEQFF.

V and J are TRBV28 and TRBJ1-3, with a tentative D call TRBD1 (6 bases). CDR3 length: 17 amino acids. CDR1 and CDR2 (germline): MDHEN, SYDVKM. Trimming removed 3 bases from V and 0 bases from J, with 15 bases in between. CDR3 DNA sequence: TGTGCCAGCAGTTTGAGGGGGTGGGGACACTCTGGAAACACCATATATTTT. As protein: CASSLRGWGHSGNTIYF. Full variable domain (remainder filled in from reference TRBV28 and TRBJ1-3): DVKVTQSSRYLVKRTGEKVFLECVQDMDHENMFWYRQDPGLGLRLIYFSYDVKMKEKGDIPEGYSVSREKKERFSLILESASTNQTSMYLCASSLRGWGHSGNTIYFGEGSWLTVV.

This chain joins TRBV5-1 and TRBJ1-1, with 9 bases aligning to TRBD1. The CDR3 is 14 amino acids. V gave up 4 bases and J gave up 5 bases; unmatched junction bases: 6. Germline V gene sequence: CDR1 SGHRS, CDR2 YFSETQ. Here the CDR3 DNA reads TGCGCCAGCAGCCGAGGACAGGGGAAGACTGAAGCTTTCTTT. Translation: CASSRGQGKTEAFF.

The chain carries TRBV15 and TRBJ1-2; 7 bases align to TRBD1. V lost 3 bases, J lost 2 bases, and 6 bases stayed unmatched. The CDR3 length is 15 residues. Germline-derived CDR1 and CDR2 are LNHNV and YYDKDF (reference sequence). The chain's CDR3 is CATSSKTGWNYGYTF. The CDR3 DNA sequence: TGTGCCACCAGCAGTAAGACAGGGTGGAACTATGGCTACACCTTC.

The V and J genes are TRBV6-1 and TRBJ2-5; the match to TRBD1 covers 7 bases. The CDR3 extends over 15 amino acids. With 2 bases clipped from V and 1 base from J, the junction kept 4 bases outside the gene matches. CDR1 MNHNS and CDR2 SASEGT come from the germline V gene. CDR3 region: CASSEFRTGQETQYF. CDR3 bases: TGTGCCAGCAGTGAATTTAGGACAGGCCAAGAGACCCAGTACTTC.

The J gene is TRBJ2-5, the V gene TRBV6-6; D gene unclear. Between the trimmed V and J ends, which lost 0 bases and 5 bases, there was a span of 10 bases. CDR3 length: 14 amino acids. Per the germline V gene, CDR1 is MNHNY and CDR2 is SVGAGI (reference sequence). CDR3: CASSYSPPGETQYF. CDR3 in DNA: TGTGCCAGCAGTTACTCACCCCCCGGGGAGACCCAGTACTTC.

This clone has a handful of counts. This sequence joins TRBV2 and TRBJ2-7; D is unclear. Germline V gives CDR1 SNHLY, CDR2 FYNNEI. The CDR3 spans 15 residues. Trimming left V 3 bases short and J 0 bases short, with 12 bases between. CDR3 sequence reads: CASSDSRRYSYEQYF. CDR3 nucleotides: TGTGCCAGCAGTGATTCTAGGCGGTACTCCTACGAGCAGTACTTC.

Only one count was recorded for this clone. The rearrangement links TRBV18 to TRBJ1-5, with D possibly matching TRBD1 (5 bases). Germline V lookup: CDR1 KGHSH, CDR2 LQKENI. The CDR3 loop spans 16 amino acids. V was clipped by 1 base and J by 7 bases, with 17 bases between them. In nucleotides, the CDR3 is TGTGCCAGCTCACCACTACGCCTGGGGGGAGGACAGCCCCAGCATTTT. It is translated as CASSPLRLGGGQPQHF. Full variable domain (rest looked up from reference TRBV18 and TRBJ1-5): NAGVMQNPRHLVRRRGQEARLRCSPMKGHSHVYWYRQLPEEGLKFMVYLQKENIIDESGMPKERFSAEFPKEGPSILRIQQVVRGDSAAYFCASSPLRLGGGQPQHFGDGTRLSIL.

The rearrangement uses TRBV6-1 and TRBJ1-1, with D possibly matching TRBD1 (6 bases). V was pared by 1 base and J by 4 bases, with 10 bases between. This CDR3 spans 14 amino acids. Germline V gene lookup returns CDR1 MNHNS and CDR2 SASEGT. As DNA, the CDR3 is TGTGCCAGCAGTGAAGTAGGGGGGAGCACTGAAGCTTTCTTT. Translated: CASSEVGGSTEAFF.